This T cell receptor (beta chain) was identified during a study of T cell responses to AZD1222 COVID-19 vaccine. On the study more broadly: Analyses pooled second doses at about 4 or about 12 weeks.

Sequenced by immunoSEQ multiplex PCR; TCRdb stores in-frame clones only, minus some. The data show around 130,000 clones, roughly 88% seen once. V was shortened by 10 bases and J by 4 bases, with 19 bases between the two germline ends. The germline V gene has CDR1 LNHDA and CDR2 SQIVND (reference sequence). CDR3 size: 14 residues. A remark on this clone: Its antigen is unknown.

The study, taken as a whole, reports: The study reported that nearly half of spike-specific TCRs target unmutated variant regions. Baseline testing showed seropositivity in only 5 or 6 AZD1222 recipients.

The source was peripheral blood, collected on day 0 of AZD1222 vaccination. The rearrangement uses TRBV19 and TRBJ1-1; D gene uncertain. This clonotype was obtained from an adult in good health. This CDR3 reads CATKREGWGTEAFF. The CDR3 DNA follows: TGTGCCACCAAAAGGGAGGGTTGGGGCACTGAAGCTTTCTTT.